The 5 T cell receptor beta chains reported below all come from one sample, sequenced in a study of T cells in Graves' hyperthyroidism and ophthalmopathy. TCR beta CDR3 region amplification was performed from RNA transcripts. Initially, a first-round RT-PCR of the TCR CDR3 employed the HTBI primer set. TCRdb re-analysed the multiplex PCR reads in MiXCR, keeping a single row per CDR3 protein. The table records roughly 510,000 distinct CDR3 sequences, under 25% of them present only once. The sample was blood. The receptors stem from a man aged 18 to 30 with Graves' hyperthyroidism.

This clonotype has at least ten counts. The chain couples TRBV27 to TRBJ1-2; TRBD1 matches at 10 bases. The CDR3 totals 15 residues. V shed 5 bases, J shed 4 bases, and the junction held 7 bases outside the gene matches. Per germline, CDR1 MNHEY and CDR2 SMNVEV (reference sequence). The CDR3 here is CASSPLTGGSYGYTF. The CDR3 coding sequence is TGTGCCAGCAGTCCCCTGACAGGGGGCAGCTATGGCTACACCTTC.

This clonotype was recorded at least ten times. This rearrangement joins TRBV28 to TRBJ1-1; no firm D call. The CDR3 spans 14 residues. Germline-derived CDR1 and CDR2 are MDHEN and SYDVKM. V was shortened by 3 bases and J by 1 base, with 9 bases between the two germline ends. The CDR3 region is CASSLFRANTEAFF. In DNA form, the CDR3 reads TGTGCCAGCAGTTTGTTTAGGGCGAACACTGAAGCTTTCTTT. The complete variable domain, with remaining parts taken from reference TRBV28 and TRBJ1-1, reads DVKVTQSSRYLVKRTGEKVFLECVQDMDHENMFWYRQDPGLGLRLIYFSYDVKMKEKGDIPEGYSVSREKKERFSLILESASTNQTSMYLCASSLFRANTEAFFGQGTRLTVV.

This clonotype has at least ten counts. A single base separates this from a much larger clone, so it may be a read error. Since no conserved phenylalanine or tryptophan closes the CDR3, a read error is the likely cause. This rearrangement joins TRBV28 to TRBJ1-1; D unresolved. V was shortened by 6 bases and J by 3 bases, with 8 bases between the two germline ends. From germline, CDR1 is MDHEN and CDR2 SYDVKM. CDR3 length: 12 residues. DNA for the CDR3: TGTGCCAGCAGGCCCGGGCACACTGAAGCTTTCTAT. Protein sequence: CASRPGHTEAFY.

The DNA of the CDR3 is TGTGCCATCAGTGACCAGCCACACCACACTGAAGCTTTCTTT. Protein: CAISDQPHHTEAFF. The V call is TRBV10-3, the J call TRBJ1-1; no clear D. CDR1 and CDR2 from the germline V gene are ENHRY and SYGVKD. Deletions cut 3 bases from V and 3 bases from J, with 11 bases between. This CDR3 is built from 14 residues.

The chain has TRBV10-3 and TRBJ1-2; TRBD1 is a possible D gene (6 bases). Trimming removed 6 bases at V and 8 bases at J, with 25 bases between. From germline, CDR1 is ENHRY and CDR2 SYGVKD. This CDR3 has 16 residues. The CDR3 DNA follows: TGTGCCATCAGCGCCGGGACTGGTAGGGGGGCGGAAGGCTACACCTTC. Translation: CAISAGTGRGAEGYTF.